The 5 T cell receptor beta chains listed next were all sequenced from one sample in a study of tumor-infiltrating lymphocytes in primary liver carcinoma (dated by TCRdb to 2016 to 2017). Blood RNA was extracted from unsorted whole blood with TRIzol reagent; germline DNA came from the DNeasy Blood & Tissue kit. For sequencing, an Illumina HiSeq 2500 was employed. A constant-region primer and ProtoScript II reverse transcriptase were used to reverse-transcribe TCRbeta-specific cDNA from about 530 ng total RNA. The TCRbeta libraries were prepared through three rounds of nested multiplex PCR following a slightly modified ARM-PCR procedure. Each of the first two PCR rounds ran for about 10 cycles using multiplex TRBV1-TRBV30 forward primers together with a Cbeta reverse primer. TCRdb reprocessed the public reads (quality trimming at Q25 with fastp, clone calling with MiXCR) and kept in-frame beta chains. Records with the same CDR3 protein are collapsed into one entry carrying the most frequent genes and DNA. The sample table holds 320,000 or so distinct CDR3 sequences, of which 65% were seen once. The ten top clones hold roughly 8.6% of the sample.

Sequencing was carried out using peripheral blood. These receptors came from a middle-aged man with primary liver carcinoma and hepatitis B virus infection.

In DNA form, the CDR3 reads TGCAGCGATCTTGGGGACGGGTTCCCCTCTGGTGGCTACACCTTC. This codes for CSDLGDGFPSGGYTF. The V call is TRBV29-1, the J call TRBJ1-2; D is possibly TRBD1 (5 bases). With 7 bases removed from V and 7 bases from J, the gap between germline ends came to 25 bases. The CDR3 has 15 residues. The germline gives CDR1 SQVTM, CDR2 ANQGSEA.

V and J are TRBV6-1 and TRBJ2-7, with D unclear. Germline lookup yields CDR1 MNHNS and CDR2 SASEGT. The CDR3 length is 11 residues. V lost 7 bases and J lost 3, with 7 bases in between. In DNA, the CDR3 is TGTGCCAGCAACGGAATCTACGAGCAGTACTTC. Translation gives CASNGIYEQYF.

The rearrangement joins TRBV2 to TRBJ2-2; tentative D call: TRBD2 (5 bases). Germline V gene data show CDR1 as SNHLY and CDR2 as FYNNEI. V gave up 0 bases and J gave up 2 bases, with 7 bases separating them. This CDR3 has 15 residues. The CDR3 protein is CASSEAPGNTGELFF. DNA for the CDR3: TGTGCCAGCAGTGAAGCGCCGGGAAACACCGGGGAGCTGTTTTTT.

Notes on this clonotype: This sequence may be a read error, since a much larger clone differs from it by one base. The chain uses TRBV5-5 and TRBJ2-3, with D unclear. The length of the CDR3 is 13 residues. Germline lookup yields CDR1 SGHKS and CDR2 YYEKEE (reference sequence). CDR3 nucleotides: TGTGCCAGCAGCTTGTTTCGCACAGATATGCAGTATTTT. This codes for CASSLFRTDMQYF.

Regarding this clonotype: A much bigger clone sits one base away, suggesting this may be a read error. The gene calls are TRBV6-5 and TRBJ2-7; D unclear. The CDR3 covers 13 residues. CDR1 MNHEY and CDR2 SVGAGI come from the germline V gene. The CDR3 coding sequence is TGTGTCAGCAGTATGGGTAACTCCTACGAGCAGTACTTC. Its protein product is CVSSMGNSYEQYF.